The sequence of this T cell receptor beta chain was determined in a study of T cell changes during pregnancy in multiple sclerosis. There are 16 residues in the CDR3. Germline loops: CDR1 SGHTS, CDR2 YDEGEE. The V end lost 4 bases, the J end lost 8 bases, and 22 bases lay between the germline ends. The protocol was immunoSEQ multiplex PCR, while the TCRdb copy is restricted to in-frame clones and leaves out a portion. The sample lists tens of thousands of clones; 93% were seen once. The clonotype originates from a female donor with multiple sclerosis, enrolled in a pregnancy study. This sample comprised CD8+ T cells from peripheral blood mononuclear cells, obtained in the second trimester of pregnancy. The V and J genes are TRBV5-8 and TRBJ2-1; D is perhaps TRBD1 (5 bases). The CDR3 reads CASSLTPGRVYDEQFF. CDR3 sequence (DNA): TGTGCCAGCAGCCTGACACCCGGCAGGGTGTACGATGAGCAGTTCTTC. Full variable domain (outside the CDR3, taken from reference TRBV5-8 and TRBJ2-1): EAGVTQSPTHLIKTRGQQATLRCSPISGHTSVYWYQQALGLGLQFLLWYDEGEERNRGNFPPRFSGRQFPNYSSELNVNALELEDSALYLCASSLTPGRVYDEQFFGPGTRLTVL.